The entry that follows covers one TCR beta chain sequence. Antigen specificity is unknown. This sample was included in a study of lymphopenia after photon versus proton radiotherapy. Study-wide points: Post-nadir TCR diversity decline inversely tracked overall survival among those who died. After lymphocyte nadir, photon-treated repertoires showed oligoclonal expansion, especially CD8+ Temra.

Clones were read by immunoSEQ multiplex PCR, and TCRdb kept only the in-frame ones, dropping some. The repertoire includes 150,000 or so clones, about 85% of them detected once, and 4% to 5% sits in the top ten. The length of the CDR3 is 16 residues. Germline values: CDR1 SGHDN, CDR2 FVKESK. The germline V and J ends were trimmed by 1 base and 6 bases, with 19 bases remaining between them. The sequence came from a man aged 45-65 years with gastric cancer. The sample in question was peripheral blood, obtained from a patient treated with photon-based radiotherapy. The genes are TRBV14 and TRBJ2-7; TRBD2 is a possible D gene (6 bases). Here the CDR3 reads CASSQGPGPRTTEQYF. The CDR3 bases are TGTGCCAGCAGCCAAGGCCCGGGCCCGAGGACTACCGAGCAGTACTTC.